What follows are 5 T cell receptor beta chains derived from one specimen sequenced in a study of blood T cell repertoires in COVID-19. Assay used: immunoSEQ multiplex PCR; TCRdb lists only in-frame clones, some missing. The table has approximately 270,000 clones, about 90% seen once. The specimen was PBMCs or T cells enriched from blood (not recorded which). All receptors come from a woman aged 30 to 39 with acute COVID-19.

The chain joins TRBV10-2 to TRBJ2-7; D may be TRBD1 (5 bases). The CDR3 has 12 residues. V was cut by 6 bases and J by 5 bases, with 11 bases left in between. Looked up from germline, CDR1 is WSHSY and CDR2 is SAAADI. The CDR3 bases are TGCGCCAGCAGAAGGGGTTCCCACGAGCAGTACTTC. This codes for CASRRGSHEQYF.

This clone was seen a few times. The gene calls are TRBV7-2 and TRBJ1-1; maybe TRBD1 (5 bases). Germline V CDR1 and CDR2: SGHTA, FQGNSA. V was clipped by 6 bases and J by 1 base, with 9 bases between them. The CDR3 extends over 13 amino acids. The chain's CDR3 is CASSSDRNTEAFF. Here the CDR3 DNA reads TGTGCCAGCAGTTCCGACAGGAACACTGAAGCTTTCTTT.

This clone was detected once. The chain uses TRBV10-3 and TRBJ1-2, with 7 bases matching TRBD1. V shed 4 bases, J shed 5 bases, and the junction held 10 bases outside the gene matches. The CDR3 runs 15 residues. Germline CDR1 reads ENHRY; CDR2 reads SYGVKD. CDR3 sequence: CAISAQGGLGYGYTF. The CDR3, as DNA: TGTGCCATCAGTGCTCAGGGGGGCTTGGGATATGGCTACACCTTC.

The chain has TRBV28 and TRBJ2-5, with a tentative D call TRBD1 (5 bases). This CDR3 spans 15 amino acids. Germline CDR1 is MDHEN and CDR2 is SYDVKM. Trimming removed 7 bases from V and 5 bases from J, with 20 bases in between. CDR3 loop: CASKPQGLKSETQYF. As DNA, the CDR3 is TGTGCCAGCAAACCTCAGGGTTTAAAATCGGAGACCCAGTACTTC.

The chain joins TRBV6-2 or TRBV6-3 to TRBJ2-3; TRBD2 matches 9 bases. The CDR3 consists of 15 residues. The germline V gene encodes CDR1 MNHEY and CDR2 SVGEGT. V was clipped by 3 bases and J by 4 bases; unmatched bases: 5. The CDR3 DNA is TGTGCCAGCAGTTATAGCGGGAGAGTCGCAGATACGCAGTATTTT. Translation: CASSYSGRVADTQYF.